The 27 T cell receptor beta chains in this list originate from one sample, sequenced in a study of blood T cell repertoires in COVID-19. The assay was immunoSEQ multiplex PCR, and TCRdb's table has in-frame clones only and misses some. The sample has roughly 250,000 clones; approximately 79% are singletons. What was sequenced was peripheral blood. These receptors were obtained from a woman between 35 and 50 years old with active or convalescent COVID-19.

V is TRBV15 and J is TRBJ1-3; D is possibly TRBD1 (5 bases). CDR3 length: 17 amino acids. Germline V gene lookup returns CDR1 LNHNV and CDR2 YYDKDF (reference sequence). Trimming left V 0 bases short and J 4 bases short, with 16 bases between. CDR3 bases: TGTGCCACCAGCAGAGATCTCCCTCGGCAGGGCGGAAACACCATATATTTT. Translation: CATSRDLPRQGGNTIYF.

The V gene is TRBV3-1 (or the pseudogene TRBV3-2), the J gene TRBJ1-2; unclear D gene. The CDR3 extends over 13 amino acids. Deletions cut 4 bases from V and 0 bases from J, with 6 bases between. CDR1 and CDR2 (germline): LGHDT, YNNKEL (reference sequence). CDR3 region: CASSPGPNYGYTF. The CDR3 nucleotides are TGTGCCAGCAGCCCAGGTCCTAACTATGGCTACACCTTC.

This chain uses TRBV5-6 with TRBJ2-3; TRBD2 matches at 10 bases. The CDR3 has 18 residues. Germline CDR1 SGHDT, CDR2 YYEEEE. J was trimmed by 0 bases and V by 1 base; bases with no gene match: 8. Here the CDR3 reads CASSLPLAGEPSTDTQYF. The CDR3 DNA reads TGTGCCAGCAGCTTGCCCCTAGCGGGGGAACCTAGCACAGATACGCAGTATTTT.

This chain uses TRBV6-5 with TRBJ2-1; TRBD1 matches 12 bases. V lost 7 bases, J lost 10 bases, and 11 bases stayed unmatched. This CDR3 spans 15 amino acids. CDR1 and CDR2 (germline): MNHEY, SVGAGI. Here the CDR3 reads CASTQSGTGGWEQFF. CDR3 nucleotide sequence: TGTGCCAGCACCCAGTCAGGGACAGGGGGCTGGGAGCAGTTCTTC.

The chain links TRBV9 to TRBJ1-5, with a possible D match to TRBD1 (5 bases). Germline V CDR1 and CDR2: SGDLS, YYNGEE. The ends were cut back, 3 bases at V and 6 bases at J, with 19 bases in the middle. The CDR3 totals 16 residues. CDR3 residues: CASSERSRGFSQPQHF. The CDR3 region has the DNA TGTGCCAGCAGCGAGCGCAGTCGGGGGTTTTCTCAGCCCCAGCATTTT.

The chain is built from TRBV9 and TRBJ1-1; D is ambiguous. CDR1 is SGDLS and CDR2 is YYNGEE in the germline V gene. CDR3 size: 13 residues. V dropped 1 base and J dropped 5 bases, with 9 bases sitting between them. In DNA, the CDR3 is TGTGCCAGCAGCGTAACAGAGGGAACTGAAGCTTTCTTT. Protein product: CASSVTEGTEAFF.

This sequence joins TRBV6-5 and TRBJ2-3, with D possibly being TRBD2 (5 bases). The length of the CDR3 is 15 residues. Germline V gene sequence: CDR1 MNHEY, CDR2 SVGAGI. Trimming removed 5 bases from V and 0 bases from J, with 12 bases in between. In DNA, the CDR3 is TGTGCCAGCAGTCCGAGGGTACCTAGCACAGATACGCAGTATTTT. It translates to CASSPRVPSTDTQYF.

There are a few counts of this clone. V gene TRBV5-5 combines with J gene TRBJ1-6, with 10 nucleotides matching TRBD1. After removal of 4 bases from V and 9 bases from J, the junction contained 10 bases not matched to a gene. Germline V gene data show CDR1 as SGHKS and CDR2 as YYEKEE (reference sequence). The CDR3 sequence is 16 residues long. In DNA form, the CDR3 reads TGTGCCAGCAGCCCCACCGAGGGGACAGGGGTTTCACCCCTCCACTTT. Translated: CASSPTEGTGVSPLHF.

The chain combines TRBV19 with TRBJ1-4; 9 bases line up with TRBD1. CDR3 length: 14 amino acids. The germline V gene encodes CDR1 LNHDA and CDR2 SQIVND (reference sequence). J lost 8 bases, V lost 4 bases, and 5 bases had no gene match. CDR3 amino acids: CASSSGQGWEKLFF. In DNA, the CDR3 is TGTGCCAGTAGTAGTGGACAGGGGTGGGAAAAACTGTTTTTT.

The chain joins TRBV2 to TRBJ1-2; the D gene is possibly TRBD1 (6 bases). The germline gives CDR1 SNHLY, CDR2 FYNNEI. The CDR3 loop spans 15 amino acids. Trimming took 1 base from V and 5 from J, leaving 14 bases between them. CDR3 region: CASSEGTVLGYGYTF. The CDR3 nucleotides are TGTGCCAGCAGTGAAGGGACAGTCCTCGGGTATGGCTACACCTTC.

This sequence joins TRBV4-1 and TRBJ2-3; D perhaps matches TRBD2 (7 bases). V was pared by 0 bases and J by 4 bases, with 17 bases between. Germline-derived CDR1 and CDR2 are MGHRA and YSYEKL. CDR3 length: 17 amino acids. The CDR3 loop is CASSQDTSGGGADTQYF. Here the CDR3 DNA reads TGCGCCAGCAGCCAAGATACTTCGGGGGGCGGGGCAGATACGCAGTATTTT.

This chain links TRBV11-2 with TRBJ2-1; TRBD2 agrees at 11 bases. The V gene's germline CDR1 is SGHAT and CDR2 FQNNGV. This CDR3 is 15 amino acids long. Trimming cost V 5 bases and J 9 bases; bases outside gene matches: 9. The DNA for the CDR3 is TGTGCCAGCAGCCCTGCCACCCTAGCGGGGGGTGAGCAGTTCTTC. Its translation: CASSPATLAGGEQFF.

The CDR3 sequence: CASSVAETAEAFF. CDR3 in DNA: TGTGCCAGCAGCGTAGCTGAGACAGCAGAAGCTTTCTTT. The chain couples TRBV9 to TRBJ1-1, with D possibly being TRBD1 (5 bases). CDR1 is SGDLS and CDR2 is YYNGEE in the germline V gene. The CDR3 runs to 13 residues. V was shortened by 0 bases and J by 8 bases, with 11 bases between the two germline ends.

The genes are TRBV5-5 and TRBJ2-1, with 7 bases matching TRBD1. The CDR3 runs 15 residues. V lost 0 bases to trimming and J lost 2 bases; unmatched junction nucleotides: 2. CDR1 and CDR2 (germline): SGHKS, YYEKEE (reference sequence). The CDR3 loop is CASSLGGQAYNEQFF. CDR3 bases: TGTGCCAGCAGCTTGGGAGGACAGGCCTACAATGAGCAGTTCTTC.

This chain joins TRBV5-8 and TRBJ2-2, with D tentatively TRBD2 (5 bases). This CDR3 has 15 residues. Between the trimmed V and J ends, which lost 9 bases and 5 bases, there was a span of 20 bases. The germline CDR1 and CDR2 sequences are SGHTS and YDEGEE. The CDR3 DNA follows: TGTGCCACATCCTACGGGGATTGGAGAACCGGGGAGCTGTTTTTT. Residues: CATSYGDWRTGELFF.

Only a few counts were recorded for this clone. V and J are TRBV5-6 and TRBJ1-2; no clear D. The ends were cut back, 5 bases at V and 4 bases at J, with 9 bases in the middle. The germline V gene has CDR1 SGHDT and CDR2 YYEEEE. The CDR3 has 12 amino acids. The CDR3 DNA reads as TGTGCCAGCAGTGGGAGGGTCTATGGCTACACCTTC. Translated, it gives CASSGRVYGYTF.

CDR3 protein: CASSRGSADGYNSPLHF. CDR3 DNA sequence: TGTGCCAGCAGCCGGGGGTCGGCGGACGGCTATAATTCACCCCTCCACTTT. This chain connects TRBV7-2 to TRBJ1-6; tentative D call: TRBD1 (5 bases). Germline CDR1 and CDR2: SGHTA and FQGNSA. The CDR3 extends over 17 amino acids. Trimming shortened V by 5 bases and J by 3 bases, and 17 bases separated the two germline ends.

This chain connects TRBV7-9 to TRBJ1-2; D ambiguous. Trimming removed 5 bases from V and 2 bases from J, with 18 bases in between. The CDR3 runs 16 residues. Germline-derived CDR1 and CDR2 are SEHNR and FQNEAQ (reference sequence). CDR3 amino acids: CASSEVGGSLNYGYTF. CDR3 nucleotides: TGTGCCAGCAGCGAGGTCGGTGGCAGCTTAAACTATGGCTACACCTTC.

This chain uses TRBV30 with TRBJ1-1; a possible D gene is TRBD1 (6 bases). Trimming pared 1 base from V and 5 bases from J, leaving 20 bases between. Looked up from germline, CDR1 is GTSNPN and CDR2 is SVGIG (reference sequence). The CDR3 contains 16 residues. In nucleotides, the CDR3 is TGTGCCTGGAGTGGAGACGGACAGCCCATTGTTACTGAAGCTTTCTTT. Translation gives CAWSGDGQPIVTEAFF.

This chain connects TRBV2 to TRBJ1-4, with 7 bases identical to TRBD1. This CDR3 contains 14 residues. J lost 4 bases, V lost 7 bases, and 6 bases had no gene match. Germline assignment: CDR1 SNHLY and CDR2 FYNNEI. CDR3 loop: CASKDRAVNEKLFF. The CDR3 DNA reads TGTGCCAGCAAAGACAGGGCTGTTAATGAAAAACTGTTTTTT.

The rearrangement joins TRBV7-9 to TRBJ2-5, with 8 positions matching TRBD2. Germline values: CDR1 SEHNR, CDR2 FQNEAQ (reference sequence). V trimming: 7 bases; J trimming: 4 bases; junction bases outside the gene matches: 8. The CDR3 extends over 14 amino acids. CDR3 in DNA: TGTGCCAGCACCAAACCCGGGACTAGAGAGACCCAGTACTTC. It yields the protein CASTKPGTRETQYF.

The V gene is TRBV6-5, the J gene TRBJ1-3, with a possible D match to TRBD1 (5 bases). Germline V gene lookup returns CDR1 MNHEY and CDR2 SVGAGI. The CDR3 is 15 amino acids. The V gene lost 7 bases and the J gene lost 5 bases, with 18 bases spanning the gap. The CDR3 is CASTPAGQGRNTIYF. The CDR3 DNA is TGTGCCAGCACCCCTGCTGGGCAGGGTAGAAACACCATATATTTT.

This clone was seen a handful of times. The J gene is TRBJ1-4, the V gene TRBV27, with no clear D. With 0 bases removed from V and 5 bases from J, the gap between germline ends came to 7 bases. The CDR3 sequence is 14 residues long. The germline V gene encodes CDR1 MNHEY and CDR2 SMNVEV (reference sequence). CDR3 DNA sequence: TGTGCCAGCAGTTTATCACGGTGGAATGAAAAACTGTTTTTT. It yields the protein CASSLSRWNEKLFF.

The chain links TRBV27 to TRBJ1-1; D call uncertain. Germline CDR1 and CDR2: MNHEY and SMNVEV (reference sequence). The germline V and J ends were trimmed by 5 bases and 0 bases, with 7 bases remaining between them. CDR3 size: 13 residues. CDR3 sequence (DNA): TGTGCCAGCAGTAAAATCTTGAACACTGAAGCTTTCTTT. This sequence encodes CASSKILNTEAFF.

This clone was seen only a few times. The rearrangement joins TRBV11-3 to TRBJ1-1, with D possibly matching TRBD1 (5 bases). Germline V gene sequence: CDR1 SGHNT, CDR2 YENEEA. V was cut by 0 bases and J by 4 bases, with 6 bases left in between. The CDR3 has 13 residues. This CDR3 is CASSLEGVTEAFF. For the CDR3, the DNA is TGTGCCAGCAGCTTAGAAGGGGTCACTGAAGCTTTCTTT.

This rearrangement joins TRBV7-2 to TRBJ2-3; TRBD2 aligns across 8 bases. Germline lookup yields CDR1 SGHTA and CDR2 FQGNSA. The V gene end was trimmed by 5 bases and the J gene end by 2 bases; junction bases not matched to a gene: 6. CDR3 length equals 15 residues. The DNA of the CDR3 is TGTGCCAGCAGCCGCGGGGGGACCCCCACAGATACGCAGTATTTT. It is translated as CASSRGGTPTDTQYF.

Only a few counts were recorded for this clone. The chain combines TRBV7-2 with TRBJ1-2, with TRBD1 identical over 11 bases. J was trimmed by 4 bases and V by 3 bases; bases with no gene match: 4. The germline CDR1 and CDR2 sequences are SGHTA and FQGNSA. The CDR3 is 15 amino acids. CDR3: CASSFTGTGGYGYTF. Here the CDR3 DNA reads TGTGCCAGCAGCTTCACCGGGACAGGGGGCTATGGCTACACCTTC. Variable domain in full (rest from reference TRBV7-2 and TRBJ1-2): GAGVSQSPSNKVTEKGKDVELRCDPISGHTALYWYRQSLGQGLEFLIYFQGNSAPDKSGLPSDRFSAERTGGSVSTLTIQRTQQEDSAVYLCASSFTGTGGYGYTFGSGTRLTVV.